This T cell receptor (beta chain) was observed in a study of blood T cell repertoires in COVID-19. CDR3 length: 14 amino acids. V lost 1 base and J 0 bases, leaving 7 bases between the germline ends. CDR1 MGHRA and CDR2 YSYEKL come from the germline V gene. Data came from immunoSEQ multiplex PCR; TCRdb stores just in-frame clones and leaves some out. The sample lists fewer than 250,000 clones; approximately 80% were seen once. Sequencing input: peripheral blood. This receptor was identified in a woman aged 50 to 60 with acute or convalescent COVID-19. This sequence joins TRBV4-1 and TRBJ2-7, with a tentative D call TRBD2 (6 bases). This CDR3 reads CASSQGGNSYEQYF. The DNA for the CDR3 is TGCGCCAGCAGCCAAGGCGGGAACTCCTACGAGCAGTACTTC.